This T cell receptor beta chain emerged from a study of T cell changes during pregnancy in multiple sclerosis. This CDR3 is built from 15 residues. Between the trimmed V and J ends, which lost 0 bases and 2 bases, there was a span of 8 bases. Germline V gene lookup returns CDR1 SGHAT and CDR2 FQNNGV. Sequencing was performed with immunoSEQ multiplex PCR; in TCRdb, only in-frame clones are kept and a portion is missing. The table has about 110,000 clones, 85% to 95% seen once. The specimen was peripheral blood, collected in the third trimester of pregnancy. This TCR came from a female donor in good health, enrolled as a control in a pregnancy study. The V call is TRBV11-2, the J call TRBJ2-1, with D tentatively TRBD2 (5 bases). The CDR3 sequence is CASSLERVAYNEQFF. The DNA for the CDR3 is TGTGCCAGCAGCTTAGAGAGGGTAGCCTACAATGAGCAGTTCTTC.